The 13 T cell receptor beta chains listed next were all sequenced from one sample in a study of PD-1 blockade in classical Hodgkin lymphoma. Each patient's relapse followed autologous stem cell transplantation, and brentuximab vedotin exposure varied. Method: immunoSEQ multiplex PCR; TCRdb's copy keeps in-frame clones and lacks some. The sample shows more than 55,000 clones, approximately 90% of them seen only once. The material was peripheral blood mononuclear cells (PBMCs), obtained before the second cycle of nivolumab. All receptors come from a human donor with classical Hodgkin lymphoma.

The V call is TRBV5-1, the J call TRBJ2-5; no definite D call. This CDR3 is 16 amino acids long. Trimming pared 0 bases from V and 4 bases from J, leaving 16 bases between. CDR1 and CDR2 (germline): SGHRS, YFSETQ. The CDR3 sequence is CASSLALGSFRETQYF. CDR3 nucleotide sequence: TGCGCCAGCAGCTTGGCGCTCGGAAGTTTCCGAGAGACCCAGTACTTC.

This clone has more than one count but fewer than ten. The rearrangement uses TRBV27 and TRBJ1-1; D is perhaps TRBD1 (5 bases). V was shortened by 6 bases and J by 1 base, with 12 bases between the two germline ends. Germline CDR1 and CDR2: MNHEY and SMNVEV (reference sequence). CDR3 size: 14 residues. The DNA for the CDR3 is TGTGCCAGCAGGGGGTACAGGAGGAACACTGAAGCTTTCTTT. Its protein product is CASRGYRRNTEAFF.

The chain combines TRBV11-3 with TRBJ2-5; possible D gene TRBD1, 8 bases. Per germline, CDR1 SGHNT and CDR2 YENEEA. V lost 5 bases and J 4 bases, leaving 17 bases between the germline ends. The CDR3 is 15 amino acids. The CDR3 is CASSPGGWGGETQYF. CDR3 nucleotide sequence: TGTGCCAGCAGCCCAGGGGGCTGGGGGGGAGAGACCCAGTACTTC.

This clone was recorded a few times. The chain links TRBV5-1 to TRBJ1-2, with D unclear. The CDR3 extends over 13 amino acids. Germline loops: CDR1 SGHRS, CDR2 YFSETQ. V was trimmed by 0 bases and J by 8 bases, leaving 11 bases between them. The chain's CDR3 is CASSLAGVGGYTF. The CDR3 DNA is TGCGCCAGCAGCTTGGCTGGGGTTGGGGGCTACACCTTC. The full variable domain, in which reference TRBV5-1 and TRBJ1-2 provide the parts outside the CDR3, is KAGVTQTPRYLIKTRGQQVTLSCSPISGHRSVSWYQQTPGQGLQFLFEYFSETQRNKGNFPGRFSGRQFSNSRSEMNVSTLELGDSALYLCASSLAGVGGYTFGSGTRLTVV.

The chain's CDR3 is CASSLMDGKNTEAFF. CDR3 DNA: TGCGCCAGCAGCTTGATGGACGGAAAGAACACTGAAGCTTTCTTT. The J gene is TRBJ1-1, the V gene TRBV5-1; D gene ambiguous. The CDR3 covers 15 residues. The germline gives CDR1 SGHRS, CDR2 YFSETQ. V was shortened by 1 base and J by 1 base, with 11 bases between the two germline ends.

The rearrangement joins TRBV5-1 to TRBJ1-2; 8 bases are a match to TRBD1. The CDR3 is made up of 14 amino acids. Trimming at V came to 0 bases and at J to 5 bases, leaving 3 bases not matched to a gene. Germline lookup yields CDR1 SGHRS and CDR2 YFSETQ. The CDR3 DNA sequence: TGCGCCAGCAGCTTGGAGGACAGGGCTTATGGCTACACCTTC. Translating gives CASSLEDRAYGYTF.

The J gene is TRBJ1-1, the V gene TRBV6-5, with D hard to call. The CDR3 spans 15 residues. Trimming pared 6 bases from V and 0 bases from J, leaving 14 bases between. Germline loops: CDR1 MNHEY, CDR2 SVGAGI. CDR3 DNA sequence: TGTGCCAGCAGCCCCTGGCTCAACATGAACACTGAAGCTTTCTTT. Protein sequence: CASSPWLNMNTEAFF.

In its sample, this clone was seen once. J is TRBJ2-1 and V is TRBV19, with 12 bases that match TRBD2. Germline V gives CDR1 LNHDA, CDR2 SQIVND (reference sequence). This CDR3 region has 17 residues. Unmatched junction bases numbered 14, after V lost 7 bases and J lost 7 bases. This CDR3 reads CASTSTSGGASPNEQFF. In nucleotides, the CDR3 is TGTGCCAGTACCTCGACTAGCGGGGGCGCCTCCCCGAATGAGCAGTTCTTC.

The chain employs TRBV5-1 and TRBJ1-5; TRBD1 agrees at 7 bases. V dropped 0 bases and J dropped 3; count of bases not matched to a gene: 3. The CDR3 runs to 15 residues. Germline V gene lookup returns CDR1 SGHRS and CDR2 YFSETQ. The CDR3 region is CASSLGGQINQPQHF. As DNA, the CDR3 is TGCGCCAGCAGCTTGGGGGGACAGATCAATCAGCCCCAGCATTTT. The full variable domain, completed using reference TRBV5-1 and TRBJ1-5, is KAGVTQTPRYLIKTRGQQVTLSCSPISGHRSVSWYQQTPGQGLQFLFEYFSETQRNKGNFPGRFSGRQFSNSRSEMNVSTLELGDSALYLCASSLGGQINQPQHFGDGTRLSIL.

V gene TRBV5-1 combines with J gene TRBJ1-1, with TRBD1 as a possible D gene (6 bases). Deletions cut 2 bases from V and 10 bases from J, with 15 bases between. The CDR3 length is 13 residues. CDR1 and CDR2 (germline): SGHRS, YFSETQ. The CDR3 nucleotides are TGCGCCAGCAGCTTCGGGGCAGGGGAGTCAGCTTTCTTT. Translating gives CASSFGAGESAFF.

The chain recombines TRBV6-5 with TRBJ2-5; the D gene could be TRBD1 or TRBD2 (5 bases each). The DNA end favors TRBJ2-7, so the J call may be wrong. Germline lookup yields CDR1 MNHEY and CDR2 SVGAGI. The CDR3 length is 14 residues. Written as DNA, the CDR3 is TGTGCCAGCAGCGACGGGGCCAAAGCCTACGAGCAGTACTTC. Translating gives CASSDGAKAYEQYF.

The J gene is TRBJ2-1, the V gene TRBV19; 11 bases agree with TRBD2. CDR3 size: 18 residues. Germline values: CDR1 LNHDA, CDR2 SQIVND (reference sequence). The J segment lost 0 bases and the V segment lost 5 bases, leaving 9 bases of the junction unmatched. CDR3 DNA sequence: TGTGCCAGTAGTGTGGTAGCGGGGGGGAAAAGCTCCTACAATGAGCAGTTCTTC. Protein: CASSVVAGGKSSYNEQFF.

This chain links TRBV7-6 with TRBJ1-1, with TRBD1 matching over 8 bases. The CDR3 extends over 15 amino acids. The germline CDR1 and CDR2 sequences are SGHVS and FNYEAQ. J was trimmed by 0 bases and V by 4 bases; bases with no gene match: 4. CDR3 loop: CASSSWDRLNTEAFF. The CDR3 DNA reads as TGTGCCAGCAGCTCTTGGGACAGGTTGAACACTGAAGCTTTCTTT. Filled out from reference TRBV7-6 and TRBJ1-1, the complete variable domain reads GAGVSQSPRYKVTKRGQDVALRCDPISGHVSLYWYRQALGQGPEFLTYFNYEAQQDKSGLPNDRFSAERPEGSISTLTIQRTEQRDSAMYRCASSSWDRLNTEAFFGQGTRLTVV.